This TCR beta chain was recorded in a study of T cell changes during pregnancy in multiple sclerosis. Generated by immunoSEQ multiplex PCR, the TCRdb table keeps only in-frame clones and is missing some. The profile shows more than 10,000 clones, about 91% of them singletons. This clone was picked up a small number of times. From germline, CDR1 is MGHRA and CDR2 YSYEKL. CDR3 length: 13 amino acids. V lost 1 base and J 6 bases, leaving 9 bases between the germline ends. The V call is TRBV4-1, the J call TRBJ1-1; D is undetermined. The source was CD8+ T cells from peripheral blood mononuclear cells, collected in the second trimester of pregnancy. The sequence was collected from a female donor in good health, enrolled as a control in a pregnancy study. In DNA form, the CDR3 reads TGCGCCAGCAGCCAAGTACTCGGGGCTGAAGCTTTCTTT. As protein: CASSQVLGAEAFF.